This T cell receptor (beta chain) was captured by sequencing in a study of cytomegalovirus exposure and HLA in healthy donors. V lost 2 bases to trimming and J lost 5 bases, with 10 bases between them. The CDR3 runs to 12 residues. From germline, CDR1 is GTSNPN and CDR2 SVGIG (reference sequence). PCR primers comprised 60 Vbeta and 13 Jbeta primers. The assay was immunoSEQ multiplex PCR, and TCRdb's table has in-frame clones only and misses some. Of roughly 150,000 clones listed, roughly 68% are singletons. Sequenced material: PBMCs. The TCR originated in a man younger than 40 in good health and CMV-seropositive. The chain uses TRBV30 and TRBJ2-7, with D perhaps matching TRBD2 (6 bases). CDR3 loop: CAWSLGGNEQYF. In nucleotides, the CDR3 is TGTGCCTGGAGTTTGGGGGGTAACGAGCAGTACTTC. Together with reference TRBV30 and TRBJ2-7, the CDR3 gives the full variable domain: SQTIHQWPATLVQPVGSPLSLECTVEGTSNPNLYWYRQAAGRGLQLLFYSVGIGQISSEVPQNLSASRPQDRQFILSSKKLLLSDSGFYLCAWSLGGNEQYFGPGTRLTVT.